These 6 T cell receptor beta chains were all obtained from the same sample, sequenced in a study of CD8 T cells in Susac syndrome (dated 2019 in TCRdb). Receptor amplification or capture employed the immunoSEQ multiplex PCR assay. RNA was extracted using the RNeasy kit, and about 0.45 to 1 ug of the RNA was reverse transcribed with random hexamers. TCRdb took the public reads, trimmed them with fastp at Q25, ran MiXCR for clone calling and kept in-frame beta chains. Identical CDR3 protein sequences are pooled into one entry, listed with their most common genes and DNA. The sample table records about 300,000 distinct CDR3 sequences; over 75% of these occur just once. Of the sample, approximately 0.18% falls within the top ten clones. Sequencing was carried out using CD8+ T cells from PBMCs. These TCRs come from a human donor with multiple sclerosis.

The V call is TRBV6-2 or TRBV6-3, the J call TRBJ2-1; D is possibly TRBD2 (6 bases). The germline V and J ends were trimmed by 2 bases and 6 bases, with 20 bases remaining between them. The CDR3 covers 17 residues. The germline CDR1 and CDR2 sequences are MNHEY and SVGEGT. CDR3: CASSYVLVPGVVNEQFF. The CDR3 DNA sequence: TGTGCCAGCAGTTACGTTCTTGTTCCGGGAGTAGTCAATGAGCAGTTCTTC.

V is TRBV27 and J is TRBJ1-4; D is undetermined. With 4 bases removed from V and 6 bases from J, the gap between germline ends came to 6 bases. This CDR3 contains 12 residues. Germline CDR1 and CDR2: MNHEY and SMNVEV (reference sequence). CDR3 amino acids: CASSSSDEKLFF. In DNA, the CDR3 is TGTGCCAGCAGTTCCTCGGATGAAAAACTGTTTTTT.

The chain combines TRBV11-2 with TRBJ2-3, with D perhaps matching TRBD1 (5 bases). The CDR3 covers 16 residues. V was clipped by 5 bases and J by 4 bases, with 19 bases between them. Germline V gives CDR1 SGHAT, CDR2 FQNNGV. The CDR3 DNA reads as TGTGCCAGCAGCCTTCAGGGATTGCAAAGGGCAGATACGCAGTATTTT. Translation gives CASSLQGLQRADTQYF. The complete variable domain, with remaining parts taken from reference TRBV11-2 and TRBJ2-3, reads EAGVAQSPRYKIIEKRQSVAFWCNPISGHATLYWYQQILGQGPKLLIQFQNNGVVDDSQLPKDRFSAERLKGVDSTLKIQPAKLEDSAVYLCASSLQGLQRADTQYFGPGTRLTVL.

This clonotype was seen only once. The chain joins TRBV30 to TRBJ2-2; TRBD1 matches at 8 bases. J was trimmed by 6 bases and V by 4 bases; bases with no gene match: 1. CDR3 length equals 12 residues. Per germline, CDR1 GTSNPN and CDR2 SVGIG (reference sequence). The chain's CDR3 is CAWTGGAGELFF. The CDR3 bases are TGTGCCTGGACAGGGGGCGCCGGGGAGCTGTTTTTT.

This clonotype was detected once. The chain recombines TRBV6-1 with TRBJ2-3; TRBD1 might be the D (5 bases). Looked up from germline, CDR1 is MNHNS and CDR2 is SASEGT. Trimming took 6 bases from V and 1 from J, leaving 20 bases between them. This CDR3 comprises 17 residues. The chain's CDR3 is CASSLTIGAIGTDTQYF. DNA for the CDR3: TGTGCCAGCAGCCTTACGATAGGGGCTATCGGCACAGATACGCAGTATTTT.

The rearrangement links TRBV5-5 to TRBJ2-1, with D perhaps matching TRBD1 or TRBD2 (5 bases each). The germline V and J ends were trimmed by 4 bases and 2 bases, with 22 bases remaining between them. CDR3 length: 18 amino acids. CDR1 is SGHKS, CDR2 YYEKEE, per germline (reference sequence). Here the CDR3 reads CASSPWGKRLGAYNEQFF. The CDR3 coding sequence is TGTGCCAGCAGCCCTTGGGGAAAGAGGCTGGGGGCCTACAATGAGCAGTTCTTC.